Presented here are 28 T cell receptor beta chains from one specimen sequenced in a study of T cell repertoires in cytomegalovirus infection. TCRdb fed the reads into MiXCR, producing one record per CDR3 protein. This table has some 940,000 distinct CDR3 sequences, approximately 31% appearing once. These TCRs are of unknown antigen specificity. This sample comprised cultured CD8+ T cells from PBMCs, obtained from culture after CMV antigen stimulation. The receptors shown here come from a human donor in good health (CMV status not recorded). Some clones in this sample may be carry-over from other donors' samples.

The chain couples TRBV6-1 to TRBJ2-1, with 10 bases that match TRBD2. The germline V gene has CDR1 MNHNS and CDR2 SASEGT. The CDR3 has 17 amino acids. V shed 5 bases and J 0 bases; nucleotides not matched to a gene: 7. CDR3 sequence reads: CASSPEIAGGSYNEQFF. DNA of the CDR3: TGTGCCAGCAGTCCCGAAATAGCGGGGGGCTCCTACAATGAGCAGTTCTTC.

This clonotype has a count of ten or more. This chain links TRBV7-6 with TRBJ1-1; 9 positions match TRBD1. Trimming took 5 bases from V and 4 from J; bases not matched to a gene: 2. The CDR3 has 13 amino acids. CDR1 is SGHVS and CDR2 is FNYEAQ in the germline V gene. The CDR3 here is CASSPGQGTEAFF. For the CDR3, the DNA is TGTGCCAGCAGCCCGGGACAGGGCACTGAAGCTTTCTTT.

CDR3: CASRSTAYNEQFF. As DNA, the CDR3 is TGTGCCAGCAGGTCGACAGCCTACAATGAGCAGTTCTTC. The chain joins TRBV7-8 to TRBJ2-1; tentative D call: TRBD1 (5 bases). The CDR3 consists of 13 residues. Trimming cost V 6 bases and J 2 bases, with 8 bases left between them. The germline V gene encodes CDR1 SGHVS and CDR2 FQNEAQ.

This clonotype was counted many times. The chain recombines TRBV7-6 with TRBJ1-2; D may be TRBD1 (5 bases). Per germline, CDR1 SGHVS and CDR2 FNYEAQ. The CDR3 length is 12 residues. Trimming took off 1 base at V and 5 bases at J, with 5 bases between the two ends. As DNA, the CDR3 is TGTGCCAGCAGCTTAGAGGGGTATGGCTACACCTTC. It translates to CASSLEGYGYTF.

The rearrangement uses TRBV5-1 and TRBJ2-5, with D perhaps TRBD2 (7 bases). With 5 bases removed from V and 1 base from J, the gap between germline ends came to 24 bases. From germline, CDR1 is SGHRS and CDR2 YFSETQ. The CDR3 consists of 18 residues. The DNA for the CDR3 is TGCGCCAGCAGTCAATGGGGCGAGAAACGGGGGGCCCAAGAGACCCAGTACTTC. Its protein product is CASSQWGEKRGAQETQYF.

The V and J genes are TRBV27 and TRBJ2-7, with D perhaps matching TRBD1 or TRBD2 (5 bases each). CDR1 MNHEY and CDR2 SMNVEV come from the germline V gene (reference sequence). This CDR3 comprises 14 residues. V was clipped by 5 bases and J by 2 bases, with 13 bases between them. The CDR3 nucleotides are TGTGCCAGCAGTCTTCCGGGACGGGCCTACGAGCAGTACTTC. This codes for CASSLPGRAYEQYF.

This clonotype was recorded many times. The V gene is TRBV7-8, the J gene TRBJ2-7; the D gene is possibly TRBD2 (6 bases). Germline CDR1 and CDR2: SGHVS and FQNEAQ. The CDR3 has 15 amino acids. The ends were cut back, 3 bases at V and 4 bases at J, with 16 bases in the middle. The CDR3: CASSFGTSPLYEQYV. Here the CDR3 DNA reads TGTGCCAGCAGCTTCGGGACTTCCCCACTTTACGAGCAGTACGTC.

For this clonotype: At one end, the junction sequence differs from germline, possibly due to a read error. This rearrangement joins TRBV29-1 to TRBJ1-5; D possibly corresponds to TRBD1 (6 bases). This CDR3 has 17 residues. Germline CDR1 is SQVTM and CDR2 is ANQGSEA. CDR3 region: CSVKEALRDILNQPQHF. The CDR3 coding sequence is TGCAGCGTTAAAGAGGCCTTGAGGGACATACTCAATCAGCCCCAGCATTTT.

This clonotype was recorded at least ten times. The V call is TRBV7-8, the J call TRBJ2-6, with D perhaps TRBD2 (5 bases). CDR1 and CDR2 (germline): SGHVS, FQNEAQ. CDR3 length: 18 residues. Between the trimmed V and J ends, which lost 5 bases and 0 bases, there was a span of 17 bases. In nucleotides, the CDR3 is TGTGCCAGCAGCCCCGGGGTTGGGGAGAGCTCTGGGGCCAACGTCCTGACTTTC. This sequence encodes CASSPGVGESSGANVLTF.

There are a few counts of this clonotype. The chain recombines TRBV4-2 with TRBJ2-2, with D hard to call. This CDR3 has 15 residues. The germline V and J ends were trimmed by 0 bases and 1 base, with 6 bases remaining between them. Germline V gives CDR1 LGHNA, CDR2 YNFKEQ. The CDR3 protein is CASSQEPGNTGELFF. DNA for the CDR3: TGTGCCAGCAGCCAAGAACCAGGGAACACCGGGGAGCTGTTTTTT.

This clonotype was detected many times. This chain joins TRBV7-6 and TRBJ2-2; D remains ambiguous. V lost 8 bases to trimming and J lost 0 bases, with 10 bases between them. This CDR3 contains 14 residues. Per the germline V gene, CDR1 is SGHVS and CDR2 is FNYEAQ. The CDR3 sequence: CASGGYANTGELFF. CDR3 coding DNA: TGTGCCAGCGGCGGCTACGCGAACACCGGGGAGCTGTTTTTT.

The V gene is TRBV12-3 or TRBV12-4, the J gene TRBJ2-3; D may be TRBD1 (6 bases). The V end lost 6 bases, the J end lost 0 bases, and 13 bases lay between the germline ends. The CDR3 spans 15 residues. The CDR3 region has the DNA TGTGCCAGCAGCCAAACAGGGTCCAGCACAGATACGCAGTATTTT. The encoded protein is CASSQTGSSTDTQYF.

The V and J genes are TRBV15 and TRBJ2-7; D is possibly TRBD1 or TRBD2 (6 bases each). Germline lookup yields CDR1 LNHNV and CDR2 YYDKDF (reference sequence). The CDR3 is made up of 14 amino acids. V dropped 5 bases and J dropped 4 bases, with 15 bases sitting between them. DNA for the CDR3: TGTGCCACCAGCTCGGGGGCGGGGTCGTACGAGCAGTACTTC. Translated, it gives CATSSGAGSYEQYF.

The chain is built from TRBV10-3 and TRBJ1-5, with D maybe TRBD1 (6 bases). The V gene's germline CDR1 is ENHRY and CDR2 SYGVKD. The CDR3 runs 13 residues. V was trimmed by 11 bases and J by 11 bases, leaving 22 bases between them. The CDR3 reads CAALGDGGKSQHF. In DNA form, the CDR3 reads TGTGCCGCCCTTGGCGATGGGGGCAAGTCCCAGCATTTT.

This clonotype was seen many times. This chain uses TRBV6-5 with TRBJ2-5; 11 bases match TRBD2. Germline CDR1 and CDR2: MNHEY and SVGAGI. The CDR3 has 17 amino acids. V was pared by 1 base and J by 2 bases, with 6 bases of the junction left unmatched. In nucleotides, the CDR3 is TGTGCCAGCAGTTACTTGGGGACTAGCGGTTGGCAAGAGACCCAGTACTTC. This translates into CASSYLGTSGWQETQYF.

This chain joins TRBV6-1 and TRBJ1-5; 7 positions agree with TRBD1. CDR1 MNHNS and CDR2 SASEGT come from the germline V gene. The CDR3 sequence is 15 residues long. V shed 11 bases, J shed 2 bases, and the junction held 12 bases outside the gene matches. This CDR3 is CAAKERQGGNQPQHF. The CDR3 DNA is TGTGCCGCAAAGGAGCGACAGGGCGGCAATCAGCCCCAGCATTTT.

This clonotype was recorded many times. The J gene is TRBJ2-7, the V gene TRBV7-8; D is unresolved. This CDR3 is 12 amino acids long. V lost 3 bases, J lost 2 bases, and 5 bases lay in between. Germline loops: CDR1 SGHVS, CDR2 FQNEAQ. CDR3 bases: TGTGCCAGCAGCTTTGGTACCTACGAGCAGTACGTC. This codes for CASSFGTYEQYV.

The table lists this clonotype with many counts. The CDR3 region has the DNA TGTGCCAGCCGCCGGGTTTGTCAGCCCCAGCATTTT. It yields the protein CASRRVCQPQHF. The chain recombines TRBV27 with TRBJ1-5; the D is unclear. With 8 bases removed from V and 6 bases from J, the gap between germline ends came to 11 bases. This CDR3 comprises 12 residues. The germline V gene encodes CDR1 MNHEY and CDR2 SMNVEV (reference sequence).

As regards this clonotype: One end of the junction varies from germline; a read error may be responsible. The chain is built from TRBV4-1 and TRBJ1-5; D gene unclear. The germline V gene encodes CDR1 MGHRA and CDR2 YSYEKL. The CDR3 runs 15 residues. This CDR3 is CASSQDKRSNQPQHF. The CDR3 nucleotides are TGTGCCAGCAGCCAAGATAAGAGGAGCAATCAGCCCCAGCATTTT.

Comments on this clonotype: It may be a read error: a sequence one base away is much more abundant. The rearrangement joins TRBV5-4 to TRBJ2-1; 8 positions match TRBD2. Germline V lookup: CDR1 SGHNT, CDR2 YYREEE (reference sequence). Trimming at V came to 0 bases and at J to 3 bases, leaving 8 bases not matched to a gene. The CDR3 has 17 residues. The CDR3 DNA reads as TGTGCCAGCAGCTTGGCCAGGACACTAGCGGTCTACAATGAGCAGTTCTTC. It encodes CASSLARTLAVYNEQFF.

This clonotype was seen ten or more times. The chain joins TRBV5-5 to TRBJ1-4; D is uncertain. Between the trimmed V and J ends, which lost 2 bases and 0 bases, there was a span of 11 bases. CDR3 size: 16 residues. Germline V gene lookup returns CDR1 SGHKS and CDR2 YYEKEE (reference sequence). CDR3 sequence (DNA): TGTGCCAGCAGCTTTGGACGGGGTGCAACTAATGAAAAACTGTTTTTT. This sequence encodes CASSFGRGATNEKLFF.

The chain recombines TRBV5-4 with TRBJ2-1; TRBD2 matches 10 bases. The CDR3 contains 15 residues. Looked up from germline, CDR1 is SGHNT and CDR2 is YYREEE (reference sequence). The V segment lost 5 bases and the J segment 8 bases; nucleotides outside the gene matches: 10. The CDR3 DNA sequence: TGTGCCAGCAGGAGAGCGAGCGGGGGGGCTGATGAGCAGTTCTTC. Its translation: CASRRASGGADEQFF.

The chain joins TRBV6-6 to TRBJ2-1; 9 nucleotides agree with TRBD1. From germline, CDR1 is MNHNY and CDR2 SVGAGI (reference sequence). The J segment lost 8 bases and the V segment lost 6 bases, leaving 14 bases of the junction unmatched. This CDR3 comprises 16 residues. The CDR3: CASRQATGGPYDEQFF. CDR3 DNA: TGTGCCAGCAGACAAGCTACAGGGGGCCCATACGATGAGCAGTTCTTC.

V and J are TRBV6-1 and TRBJ2-3, with D maybe TRBD2 (6 bases). The V gene lost 8 bases and the J gene lost 4 bases, with 22 bases spanning the gap. This CDR3 is 16 amino acids long. The germline gives CDR1 MNHNS, CDR2 SASEGT. In DNA, the CDR3 is TGTGCCAGCCGGGAGCTTAGGGTCGGACCGGCAGATACGCAGTATTTT. Its translation is CASRELRVGPADTQYF.

The chain recombines TRBV6-4 with TRBJ2-3, with D uncertain. This CDR3 is built from 15 residues. Between the trimmed V and J ends, which lost 2 bases and 7 bases, there was a span of 16 bases. Germline V gives CDR1 MRHNA, CDR2 SNTAGT. DNA of the CDR3: TGTGCCAGCAGTGACGTGGGTCCCGGTGGGAATACGCAGTATTTT. Its protein product is CASSDVGPGGNTQYF.

This clonotype was counted a few times. The chain is built from TRBV28 and TRBJ1-5; D is ambiguous. The V end was cut by 7 bases, the J end by 5 bases, with 9 bases between. The CDR3 consists of 12 residues. Germline CDR1 MDHEN, CDR2 SYDVKM. In DNA form, the CDR3 reads TGTGCCAGCAAGATAGAGGATCAGCCCCAGCATTTT. It yields the protein CASKIEDQPQHF.

The chain employs TRBV6-1 and TRBJ1-3; D unresolved. The CDR3 runs 13 residues. Trimming took off 2 bases at V and 8 bases at J, with 10 bases between the two ends. Germline V gene lookup returns CDR1 MNHNS and CDR2 SASEGT. The chain's CDR3 is CASSETVWDTIYF. The CDR3 DNA reads as TGTGCCAGCAGTGAAACAGTGTGGGACACCATATATTTT.

This chain joins TRBV27 and TRBJ2-1; D could derive from TRBD1 or TRBD2 (6 bases each). The CDR3 has 15 residues. Trimming removed 8 bases at V and 4 bases at J, with 18 bases between. Per germline, CDR1 MNHEY and CDR2 SMNVEV (reference sequence). CDR3 bases: TGTGCCAGCGGGCGGAAGGGGGGCCTTTACAATGAGCAGTTCTTC. Translating it yields CASGRKGGLYNEQFF.